The table lists the clone carrying this TCR beta chain with a count of one. Losses at the gene ends were 5 bases for V and 7 bases for J; bases not matched to a gene: 4. This CDR3 comprises 13 residues. Looked up from germline, CDR1 is LNHDA and CDR2 is SQIVND (reference sequence). The sample is drawn from a study of blood T cell repertoires in COVID-19. Per the study methods: Reference gene primer amplification yielded estimated nucleated cell counts. Sequenced by immunoSEQ multiplex PCR; TCRdb stores in-frame clones only, minus some. That table is the source of V, J and clone size, and D and trimming were worked out from the DNA. The data hold under 150,000 clones, with 81% observed a single time.

This TCR was sampled from a woman aged 55-69 years with active or convalescent COVID-19. Specimen: peripheral blood. J is TRBJ1-5 and V is TRBV19, with TRBD1 identical over 8 bases. CDR3 coding DNA: TGTGCCAGTAGTGGACAGGGAGGACAGCCCCAGCATTTT. Protein product: CASSGQGGQPQHF. Full variable domain (missing parts from reference TRBV19 and TRBJ1-5): DGGITQSPKYLFRKEGQNVTLSCEQNLNHDAMYWYRQDPGQGLRLIYYSQIVNDFQKGDIAEGYSVSREKKESFPLTVTSAQKNPTAFYLCASSGQGGQPQHFGDGTRLSIL.